These 7 T cell receptor beta chains share one sample of origin, sequenced in a study of spatial heterogeneity in lung cancer. These receptors lack a known antigen. Study findings and constraints: In tumors, expanded intratumoral alpha and beta TCR counts tracked mutation counts.

The time point is: sample taken at primary tumor resection. TCRdb recomputed calls from the 5' RACE reads with MiXCR, one row per CDR3 protein. The table shows 3,000 to 4,000 distinct CDR3 sequences, with 35% to 45% occurring only once. Sequencing was performed on lung tumor tissue, taken at surgery. The origin of the receptors is a male donor with early-stage non-small cell lung cancer.

This sequence joins TRBV5-6 and TRBJ1-1; D might be TRBD1 (6 bases). V was pared by 5 bases and J by 0 bases, with 14 bases between. The CDR3 runs 15 residues. The germline CDR1 and CDR2 sequences are SGHDT and YYEEEE. In nucleotides, the CDR3 is TGTGCCAGCAGAGGACAGATCAATATGAACACTGAAGCTTTCTTT. This gives the protein CASRGQINMNTEAFF.

This clonotype was recorded only once. The CDR3: CASSPDRGETQYF. The CDR3 DNA sequence: TGTGCCAGCTCACCGGACCGGGGGGAGACCCAGTACTTC. V is TRBV18 and J is TRBJ2-5; the D gene is possibly TRBD2 (6 bases). CDR3 size: 13 residues. V lost 3 bases and J 5 bases, leaving 10 bases between the germline ends. Looked up from germline, CDR1 is KGHSH and CDR2 is LQKENI.

The V and J genes are TRBV6-2 or TRBV6-3 and TRBJ1-2; TRBD1 might be the D (6 bases). Germline loops: CDR1 MNHEY, CDR2 SVGEGT. Trimming left V 2 bases short and J 2 bases short, with 9 bases between. CDR3 length: 14 residues. Here the CDR3 reads CASSYAGQNYGYTF. CDR3 sequence (DNA): TGTGCCAGCAGTTACGCCGGACAGAACTATGGCTACACCTTC.

Relative to its sample, this clonotype is medium-sized. The chain links TRBV3-1 to TRBJ2-4, with 9 bases aligning to TRBD1. This CDR3 has 14 amino acids. Losses at the gene ends were 5 bases for V and 9 bases for J; bases not matched to a gene: 8. Per germline, CDR1 LGHDT and CDR2 YNNKEL (reference sequence). CDR3 bases: TGTGCCAGCAGCGCACGACAGGGGGGAAGCATTCAGTACTTC. Amino acids: CASSARQGGSIQYF.

This clonotype was detected a few times. A junction boundary mismatches the germline segment, possibly from a read error. The chain uses TRBV7-7 and TRBJ2-1; D uncertain. Germline-derived CDR1 and CDR2 are SSHAT and FNYEAQ (reference sequence). The CDR3 extends over 14 amino acids. The CDR3 bases are TGTGCTAGCAGCTTATCCAATCAGTACGGTGAGCAGTTCTTC. Encoded protein: CASSLSNQYGEQFF. The full variable domain, with the rest looked up from reference TRBV7-7 and TRBJ2-1, is GAGVSQSPRYKVTKRGQDVTLRCDPISSHATLYWYQQALGQGPEFLTYFNYEAQPDKSGLPSDRFSAERPEGSISTLTIQRTEQRDSAMYRCASSLSNQYGEQFFGPGTRLTVL.

This clonotype was seen more than once but under ten times. This chain links TRBV5-6 with TRBJ1-1; 7 nucleotides align to TRBD1. CDR1 is SGHDT and CDR2 is YYEEEE in the germline V gene. CDR3 length: 13 amino acids. J was trimmed by 4 bases and V by 4 bases; bases with no gene match: 4. In DNA, the CDR3 is TGTGCCAGCAGCGCCGGGACAGCCACTGAAGCTTTCTTT. Translated: CASSAGTATEAFF.

This sequence joins TRBV7-6 and TRBJ1-4; the D is unclear. This CDR3 contains 15 residues. CDR1 is SGHVS, CDR2 FNYEAQ, per germline. The V end was cut by 7 bases, the J end by 0 bases, with 12 bases between. The CDR3: CASTPEGPTNEKLFF. DNA of the CDR3: TGTGCCAGCACCCCGGAGGGCCCAACTAATGAAAAACTGTTTTTT.